The present T cell receptor beta chain was sequenced within a study of blood T cell repertoires in COVID-19. Overall study: Acute and convalescent COVID-19 specimens originated in the United States, Italy and Spain.

Recruited during active infection, patients (from Seattle) were subsequently followed longitudinally. V dropped 3 bases and J dropped 4 bases, with 8 bases sitting between them. CDR1 is SNHLY, CDR2 FYNNEI, per germline. This CDR3 spans 13 amino acids. Source study methods: Amplification of reference gene primers provided the estimated nucleated cell counts. Some clones are missing from TCRdb's copy, which holds only in-frame ones; the method was immunoSEQ multiplex PCR. V and J calls and clone size are copied from that table; D and trimming were computed from the DNA. This table holds under 300,000 clones, around nine tenths found once.

The sequenced sample consisted of peripheral blood. The TCR was taken from a woman in her 70s with COVID-19, enrolled during active disease. The chain is built from TRBV2 and TRBJ2-3; no clear D. CDR3 bases: TGTGCCAGCAGTGACGGCGCGGCAGATACGCAGTATTTT. Encoded protein: CASSDGAADTQYF.